This T cell receptor (beta chain) was recorded in a study of T cell changes during pregnancy in multiple sclerosis. Libraries were prepared by immunoSEQ multiplex PCR; TCRdb keeps only in-frame clonotypes and omits some of them. Of approximately 51,000 clones listed, roughly 90% are singletons. V was shortened by 2 bases and J by 5 bases, with 6 bases between the two germline ends. The CDR3 has 13 amino acids. Germline assignment: CDR1 SGHDN and CDR2 FVKESK. The receptor was derived from a female donor with multiple sclerosis, enrolled in a pregnancy study. J is TRBJ2-2 and V is TRBV14; D uncertain. This specimen was CD4+ T cells from peripheral blood mononuclear cells, taken after pregnancy. The CDR3 region has the DNA TGTGCCAGCAGCCAACAGTGGACCGGGGAGCTGTTTTTT. Protein product: CASSQQWTGELFF.